A selection of T cell receptor beta chains follows, all from one sample in a study of T cell changes during pregnancy in multiple sclerosis. Method: immunoSEQ multiplex PCR; TCRdb's copy keeps in-frame clones and lacks some. The table has 75,000 to 90,000 clones, around 90% seen once. The specimen was CD4+ T cells from peripheral blood mononuclear cells, collected before pregnancy. All receptors derive from a female donor with multiple sclerosis, enrolled in a pregnancy study. The CDR3 runs from the conserved cysteine through the conserved F or W. A D gene is named only where the DNA matches it firmly. Only part of the rows carry a size: once, few, many, or a class if the clone is expanded.

j_call clone_size d_call v_call cdr3_nt cdr3_aa
TRBJ2-5 few TRBD1 TRBV14 TGTGCCAGCAGCCAGACAGGGAGCCAGTACTTC CASSQTGSQYF
TRBJ2-1 . TRBD2 TRBV9 TGTGCCAGCAGCGTAGAGGTAGCGGGAGGGGGGGAGCAGTTCTTC CASSVEVAGGGEQFF
TRBJ1-2 . TRBD1 TRBV11-2 TGTGCCAGCAGCTTAGTGGGACAGCACTATGGCTACACCTTC CASSLVGQHYGYTF
TRBJ1-5 . TRBD1 TRBV5-6 TGTGCCAGCAGCTTAGGACAGGGGAATAGCAATCAGCCCCAGCATTTT CASSLGQGNSNQPQHF
TRBJ1-4 . . TRBV4-2 TGTGCCAGCAGCGCCGGAACAGGGTATGAAAAACTGTTTTTT CASSAGTGYEKLFF
TRBJ2-6 . . TRBV5-1 TGCGCCAGCAGCTTGGCGGGCGTGGTGGGGCGGGACCGCTCTGGGGCCAACGTCCTGACTTTC CASSLAGVVGRDRSGANVLTF
TRBJ1-5 . . TRBV10-3 TGTGCCATCAGTGTTGGGACAAGTGGGGATCAGCCCCAGCATTTT CAISVGTSGDQPQHF
TRBJ1-3 . TRBD1 TRBV6-1 TGTGCCAGCAGTGAAGGGATTGGGACAGGGGCCGGAAACACCATATATTTT CASSEGIGTGAGNTIYF
TRBJ2-3 . TRBD2 TRBV7-2 TGTGCCAGCAGCTTAGGACTAGCGGGAAAGAGGGATACGCAGTATTTT CASSLGLAGKRDTQYF
TRBJ1-2 . TRBD1 TRBV27 TGTGCCAGCAGGACCACAGGGGGCCTTAACTATGGCTACACCTTC CASRTTGGLNYGYTF
TRBJ1-1 . TRBD1 TRBV7-3 TGTGCCAGCAGCTCAAACAGGGGGAACACTGAAGCTTTCTTT CASSSNRGNTEAFF
TRBJ1-2 . . TRBV6-5 TGTGCCAGCAGTTACTCGACAATAACAGGACGGAATGGCTACACCTTC CASSYSTITGRNGYTF
TRBJ1-1 . . TRBV5-1 TGCGCCAGCAGCTTGGAATCTGGGGCGGTAGGAACTGAAGCTTTCTTT CASSLESGAVGTEAFF
TRBJ2-5 . TRBD2 TRBV6-5 TGTGCCAGCAGTTTGCTAGCGGGAGAACCGGGGGAGACCCAGTACTTC CASSLLAGEPGETQYF
TRBJ1-2 . . TRBV5-6 TGTGCCAGCAGCTGGGGCGGCCTCTCTAACTATGGCTACACCTTC CASSWGGLSNYGYTF
TRBJ2-5 . . TRBV1 TGCACCAGCAGCCCCCACTACCCTAGCGGGGAACCCCAGTACTTC CTSSPHYPSGEPQYF
TRBJ2-1 . TRBD1 TRBV11-3 TGTGCCAGCAGCTTCCTATCCGGGACAGGGGAGGGAGAGCAGTTCTTC CASSFLSGTGEGEQFF
TRBJ2-1 . TRBD2 TRBV28 TGTGCCAGCCGGCCTAGCGGGGTGGGATACAATGAGCAGTTCTTC CASRPSGVGYNEQFF
TRBJ1-1 . . TRBV19 TGTGCCAGTAACAACAGGCTGAACACTGAAGCTTTCTTT CASNNRLNTEAFF
TRBJ1-2 . . TRBV19 TGTGCCAGTAGTCCCCCCTTGGAGTCCGTGGCTGGCTACACCTTC CASSPPLESVAGYTF
TRBJ1-3 . TRBD1 TRBV7-8 TGTGCCAGCAGCATCTCCTGGACAGGGGAAAGCTCTGGAAACACCATATATTTT CASSISWTGESSGNTIYF
TRBJ1-5 . . TRBV30 TGTGCCTGGAGTACTCCTAATCAGCCCCAGCATTTT CAWSTPNQPQHF
TRBJ1-2 once TRBD1 TRBV7-9 TGTGCCAGCAGCTTAGATGTGACAGGGGGCTCATATTATGGCTACACCTTC CASSLDVTGGSYYGYTF
TRBJ1-1 . TRBD1 TRBV27 TGTGCCAGCAGTTGGACAGGGGGCGCGTTGGGCACTGAAGCTTTCTTT CASSWTGGALGTEAFF
TRBJ1-5 . TRBD1 TRBV7-8 TGTGCCAGCAGCCGAGACAGGGTTGGCAATCAGCCCCAGCATTTT CASSRDRVGNQPQHF
TRBJ1-5 . . TRBV30 TGTGCCTGGAGTGCTAAGCTGGTTGACAGAAAGTATAGCAATCAGCCCCAGCATTTT CAWSAKLVDRKYSNQPQHF
TRBJ2-7 . . TRBV6-6 TGTGCCAGCAGTTACTCGAGTAAGACGGCCGGAGAACCCCACTTC CASSYSSKTAGEPHF
TRBJ2-1 . . TRBV6-1 TGTGCCAGCATGATCGGCGGGGCCCTCTACAATGAGCAGTTCTTC CASMIGGALYNEQFF
TRBJ2-7 once TRBD2 TRBV6-1 TGTGCCAGCAGCCCCTTAGCGGGGAGCTCCTACGAGCAGTACTTC CASSPLAGSSYEQYF
TRBJ2-5 . TRBD1 TRBV7-2 TGTGCCAGCAGCTTAGTTGCGGGAGGCCCAGGGACAGGGGCCCAGTACTTC CASSLVAGGPGTGAQYF
TRBJ2-1 . . TRBV18 TGTGCCAGCTCTCCCACATGGAATAGCGGTTCCTACAATGAGCAGTTCTTC CASSPTWNSGSYNEQFF
TRBJ2-5 . TRBD2 TRBV19 TGTGCCAGTAGTAAGGAGGGACTAGCGGGGGGAAAAGAGACCCAGTACTTC CASSKEGLAGGKETQYF
TRBJ2-1 . TRBD1 TRBV11-3 TGTGCCAGCAGCTCGACAGGGTTAGATAGTGAGCAGTTCTTC CASSSTGLDSEQFF
TRBJ2-1 . TRBD2 TRBV5-1 TGCGCCAGCAGCGCGGGACTAACCTACAATGAGCAGTTCTTC CASSAGLTYNEQFF
TRBJ2-5 once . TRBV29-1 TGCAGCGTCGCCGTCGTGGAACCAGGGGTAAGGGGGACCCAGTACTTC CSVAVVEPGVRGTQYF
TRBJ1-5 . TRBD1 TRBV28 TGTGCCAGCAGTTCACCACCTTACAGGGGAGGTAATCAGCCCCAGCATTTT CASSSPPYRGGNQPQHF
TRBJ2-2 . . TRBV11-1 TGTGCCAGCAGCTTGAACAGGGTGGGGGAGCTGTTTTTT CASSLNRVGELFF
TRBJ1-2 . . TRBV15 TGTGCCACCAGCAGAGACAGGGGAATCTATGGCTACACCTTC CATSRDRGIYGYTF
TRBJ1-1 once TRBD1 TRBV14 TGTGCCAGCAGCCGCAGGGGGCGGGAGAACACTGAAGCTTTCTTT CASSRRGRENTEAFF
TRBJ2-7 . . TRBV5-1 TGCGCCAGCAGTCCAGGACAGTACGAGCAGTACTTC CASSPGQYEQYF
TRBJ2-3 . . TRBV4-1 TGCGCCAGCAGCTCCCGCGGGAATACGCAGTATTTT CASSSRGNTQYF
TRBJ1-2 . . TRBV9 TGTGCCAGCAGCGTAGAAACGGGATTAAGCGGCTACACCTTC CASSVETGLSGYTF
TRBJ2-3 . TRBD2 TRBV30 TGTGCCTGGAGTCGGGGGGGAGCGGGGGCCAGCACAGATACGCAGTATTTT CAWSRGGAGASTDTQYF
TRBJ2-7 . TRBD1 TRBV6-5 TGTGCCAGCAGACGGGACAGGGTACGCGAGCAGTACTTC CASRRDRVREQYF
TRBJ2-3 . TRBD1 TRBV5-6 TGTGCCAGCAAAGGGACAGGGAGCACAGATACGCAGTATTTT CASKGTGSTDTQYF
TRBJ2-3 . TRBD2 TRBV7-3 TGTGCCAGCAGCTTAAGGGGAAGAGCGGGAGGGACCACAGATACGCAGTATTTT CASSLRGRAGGTTDTQYF
TRBJ1-1 . . TRBV30 TGTGCCTGGGACCGACAGATGAACACTGAAGCTTTCTTT CAWDRQMNTEAFF
TRBJ2-2 . TRBD1 TRBV19 TGTGCCAGTAGTAAACAGGGGAGCACCGGGGAGCTGTTTTTT CASSKQGSTGELFF
TRBJ1-2 . . TRBV19 TGTGCCAGTAGAGCCTCCTCCAGGAACTATGGCTACACCTTC CASRASSRNYGYTF
TRBJ1-5 . . TRBV7-2 TGTGCCAGCAGCTTAGCGCGAGACAACAATCAGCCCCAGCATTTT CASSLARDNNQPQHF
TRBJ2-1 . TRBD1 TRBV11-3 TGTGCCAGCAGCCCCCGGATGGGAAAGACAGGGGCGAGCTCCTACAATGAGCAGTTCTTC CASSPRMGKTGASSYNEQFF
TRBJ1-5 . . TRBV15 TGTGCCACCAGCAGACCGCAGAATCAGCCCCAGCATTTT CATSRPQNQPQHF
TRBJ2-3 . TRBD2 TRBV19 TGTGCCAGTAGGCGGACTAGCGGGAGGAGCACAGATACGCAGTATTTT CASRRTSGRSTDTQYF
TRBJ2-1 few TRBD1 TRBV5-1 TGCGCCAGCAAGTGGACAGGGGGCGATGAGCAGTTCTTC CASKWTGGDEQFF